This TCR beta chain derives from a study of cytomegalovirus exposure and HLA in healthy donors. Across the whole study: Samples from HLA-typed donors yielded approximately 88 million unique TCRs in an early data release. Points from the study as a whole: Sequencing likely generated an artifact that appeared as a cluster of highly shared sequence variants. Researchers reported that a few CMV-associated chains were confirmed in vitro as CMV antigen-specific. Reported performance of the classifier showed diagnosis of cytomegalovirus status with high specificity and sensitivity.

The CDR3 has 17 amino acids. Trimming shortened V by 0 bases and J by 0 bases, and 10 bases separated the two germline ends. The germline gives CDR1 SGDLS, CDR2 YYNGEE. PCR used 60 Vbeta primers and 13 Jbeta primers. Produced via immunoSEQ multiplex PCR; TCRdb's table is partial and in-frame only. The data hold about 160,000 clones, with 80% to 90% observed a single time. For this clone: Antigen unknown.

The V gene is TRBV9, the J gene TRBJ2-6; D is ambiguous. The sequenced sample was PBMCs. This clonotype was sampled from a woman in her forties or fifties in good health and CMV-seronegative. CDR3 protein: CASSVVTLSSGANVLTF. The DNA of the CDR3 is TGTGCCAGCAGCGTAGTGACATTAAGCTCTGGGGCCAACGTCCTGACTTTC.